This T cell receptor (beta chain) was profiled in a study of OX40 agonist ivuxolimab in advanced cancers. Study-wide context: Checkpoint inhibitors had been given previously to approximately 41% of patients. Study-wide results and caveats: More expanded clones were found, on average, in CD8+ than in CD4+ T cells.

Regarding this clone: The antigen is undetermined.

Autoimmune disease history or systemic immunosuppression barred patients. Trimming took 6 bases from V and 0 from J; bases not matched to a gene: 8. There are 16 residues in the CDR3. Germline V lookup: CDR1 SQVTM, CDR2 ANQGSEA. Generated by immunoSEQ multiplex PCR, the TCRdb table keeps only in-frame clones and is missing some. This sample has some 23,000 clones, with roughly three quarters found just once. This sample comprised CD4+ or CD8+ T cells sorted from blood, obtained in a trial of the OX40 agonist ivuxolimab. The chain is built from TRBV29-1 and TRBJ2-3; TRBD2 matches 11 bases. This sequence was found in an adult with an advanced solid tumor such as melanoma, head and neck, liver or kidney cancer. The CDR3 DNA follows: TGCAGCGTCGACGAACTAGCGGGGGATAGCACAGATACGCAGTATTTT. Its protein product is CSVDELAGDSTDTQYF.